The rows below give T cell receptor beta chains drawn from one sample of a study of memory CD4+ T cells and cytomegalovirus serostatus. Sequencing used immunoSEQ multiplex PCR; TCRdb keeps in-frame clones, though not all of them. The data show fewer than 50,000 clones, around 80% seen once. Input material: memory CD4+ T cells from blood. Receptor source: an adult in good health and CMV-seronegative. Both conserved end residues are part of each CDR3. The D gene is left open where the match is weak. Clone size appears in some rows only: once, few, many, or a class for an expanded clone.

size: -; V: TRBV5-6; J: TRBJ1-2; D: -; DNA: TGTGCCAGCAGCTCGGACAGCTATGGCTACACCTTC; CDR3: CASSSDSYGYTF
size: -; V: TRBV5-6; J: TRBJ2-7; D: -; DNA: TGTGCCAGCAGCTCGCTGGGGACCTACGAGCAGTACTTC; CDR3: CASSSLGTYEQYF
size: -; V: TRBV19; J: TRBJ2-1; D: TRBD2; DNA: TGTGCCAGTAGTATCATCGGACTAGCGGGAGGTTCTGAGCAGTTCTTC; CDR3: CASSIIGLAGGSEQFF
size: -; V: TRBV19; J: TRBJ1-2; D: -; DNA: TGTGCCAGTAGCGGGGGGGTCCGAGGTGGCTACACCTTC; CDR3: CASSGGVRGGYTF
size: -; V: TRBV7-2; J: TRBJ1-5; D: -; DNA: TGTGCCAGCAGCTTAGGGCAGAAACATCAGCCCCAGCATTTT; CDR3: CASSLGQKHQPQHF
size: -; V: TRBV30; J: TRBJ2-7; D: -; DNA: TGTGCCTGGGGGGGCCAAAGGGACGAGCAGTACTTC; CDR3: CAWGGQRDEQYF
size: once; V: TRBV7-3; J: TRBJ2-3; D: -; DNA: TGTGCCAGCACCCTCGGGGGGCTTGCAGATACGCAGTATTTT; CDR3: CASTLGGLADTQYF
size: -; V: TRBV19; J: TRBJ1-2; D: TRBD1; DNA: TGTGCCAGTACTATGGGACAGGGGGATGGCTACACCTTC; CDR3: CASTMGQGDGYTF
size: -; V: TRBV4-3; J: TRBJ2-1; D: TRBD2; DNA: TGCGCCAGCAGCCAAGTAGGGACTAGCGGGAGGGATGAGCAGTTCTTC; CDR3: CASSQVGTSGRDEQFF
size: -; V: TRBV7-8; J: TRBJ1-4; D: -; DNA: TGTGCCAGCAGCTTATCTAATGAAAAACTGTTTTTT; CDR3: CASSLSNEKLFF
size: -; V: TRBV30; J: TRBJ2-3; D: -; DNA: TGTGCCTGGAGGGGACTGAGGGTCACAGATACGCAGTATTTT; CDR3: CAWRGLRVTDTQYF